Described below is a single T cell receptor (beta chain) sequence and its context. The sample originates from a study of blood T cell repertoires in COVID-19. Background on the study: Researchers got acute and convalescent COVID-19 samples from the United States, Italy and Spain. The cDNA or gDNA used as material had been derived from T cells, B-cell-depleted T cells, or PBMCs.

Per the germline V gene, CDR1 is SGDLS and CDR2 is YYNGEE. The length of the CDR3 is 17 residues. V lost 4 bases, J lost 1 base, and 9 bases stayed unmatched. In the original analysis: Reference gene primer amplification gave estimated nucleated cell counts. Method: immunoSEQ multiplex PCR; TCRdb's copy keeps in-frame clones and lacks some. The D gene and trimming were derived from the DNA, and the V and J assignments and clone size from that table. Seen here are approximately 250,000 clones, 75% to 90% observed once, and the top ten hold roughly 2%. The specimen sequenced was peripheral blood. The rearrangement joins TRBV9 to TRBJ2-1; 9 nucleotides agree with TRBD1. The clonotype originates from a man between 25 and 39 years old with active or convalescent COVID-19. CDR3 region: CASSLYAGTGSYNEQFF. The DNA of the CDR3 is TGTGCCAGCAGCTTATACGCCGGGACAGGGTCCTACAATGAGCAGTTCTTC.